Listed here are 32 T cell receptor beta chains from one sample, sequenced in a study of blood T cell repertoires in COVID-19. The repertoire was sequenced with immunoSEQ multiplex PCR; TCRdb's copy has only in-frame clones and lacks some. The repertoire has 15,000 to 20,000 clones, around 85% of them found once; the top ten carry more than 55%. Material: peripheral blood. The receptors derive from a man aged 80 or over with acute or convalescent COVID-19.

The chain employs TRBV6-5 and TRBJ1-1; TRBD1 might be the D (5 bases). Germline CDR1 is MNHEY and CDR2 is SVGAGI. V lost 0 bases to trimming and J lost 4 bases, with 15 bases between them. The CDR3 has 16 amino acids. The chain's CDR3 is CASSYSHFRVGTEAFF. CDR3 nucleotides: TGTGCCAGCAGTTACTCACATTTCAGGGTTGGCACTGAAGCTTTCTTT.

The V and J genes are TRBV7-2 and TRBJ2-7, with 8 bases identical to TRBD1. Trimming cost V 5 bases and J 3 bases; bases outside gene matches: 6. Germline loops: CDR1 SGHTA, CDR2 FQGNSA. CDR3 length equals 14 residues. CDR3 sequence (DNA): TGTGCCAGCAGCGGGACAGGCGGAATCTACGAGCAGTACTTC. Translation: CASSGTGGIYEQYF.

The V gene is TRBV6-5, the J gene TRBJ1-1, with 8 nucleotides matching TRBD1. The CDR3 is 15 amino acids. Germline CDR1 MNHEY, CDR2 SVGAGI. V was clipped by 0 bases and J by 4 bases; unmatched bases: 4. The chain's CDR3 is CASSYSRQGTTEAFF. The CDR3 DNA follows: TGTGCCAGCAGTTACTCGAGACAGGGGACCACTGAAGCTTTCTTT.

J is TRBJ1-1 and V is TRBV28; the D gene is possibly TRBD1 (6 bases). The germline V gene encodes CDR1 MDHEN and CDR2 SYDVKM. CDR3 length: 13 residues. Trimming removed 7 bases at V and 2 bases at J, with 11 bases between. This CDR3 is CASMTGSNTEAFF. CDR3 nucleotides: TGTGCCAGCATGACAGGTTCAAACACTGAAGCTTTCTTT.

The chain couples TRBV5-1 to TRBJ2-3, with TRBD2 matching over 9 bases. Trimming cost V 0 bases and J 14 bases; bases outside gene matches: 10. Germline CDR1 and CDR2: SGHRS and YFSETQ. This CDR3 spans 14 amino acids. The CDR3 sequence: CASSLDPGLAAPYF. CDR3 bases: TGCGCCAGCAGCTTGGATCCGGGACTAGCCGCCCCGTATTTT.

The chain carries TRBV19 and TRBJ1-1; D might be TRBD1 (5 bases). The germline V gene has CDR1 LNHDA and CDR2 SQIVND (reference sequence). The CDR3 length is 12 residues. V was shortened by 3 bases and J by 7 bases, with 9 bases between the two germline ends. The DNA for the CDR3 is TGTGCCAGTAGTATCAGGGAAGGTGAAGCTTTCTTT. Its translation is CASSIREGEAFF.

The gene calls are TRBV19 and TRBJ1-4; TRBD1 might be the D (5 bases). This CDR3 is 14 amino acids long. CDR1 is LNHDA and CDR2 is SQIVND in the germline V gene (reference sequence). V lost 9 bases to trimming and J lost 3 bases, with 14 bases between them. The CDR3 reads CASRGGAANEKLFF. As DNA, the CDR3 is TGTGCCAGCCGGGGCGGGGCAGCTAATGAAAAACTGTTTTTT. The variable domain in full, completed from reference TRBV19 and TRBJ1-4, reads DGGITQSPKYLFRKEGQNVTLSCEQNLNHDAMYWYRQDPGQGLRLIYYSQIVNDFQKGDIAEGYSVSREKKESFPLTVTSAQKNPTAFYLCASRGGAANEKLFFGSGTQLSVL.

The chain links TRBV5-1 to TRBJ2-5; D gene unclear. Trimming shortened V by 5 bases and J by 0 bases, and 8 bases separated the two germline ends. Germline CDR1 is SGHRS and CDR2 is YFSETQ. The CDR3 covers 13 residues. The CDR3 spells CASSSADQETQYF. In DNA, the CDR3 is TGCGCCAGCAGTTCCGCGGACCAAGAGACCCAGTACTTC.

This chain joins TRBV29-1 and TRBJ1-2; 7 nucleotides match TRBD1. The CDR3 is made up of 13 amino acids. Germline V CDR1 and CDR2: SQVTM, ANQGSEA. The V gene end was trimmed by 6 bases and the J gene end by 4 bases; junction bases not matched to a gene: 8. The DNA for the CDR3 is TGCAGCGTGCTCCCAGGGGGAGGCTATGGCTACACCTTC. This gives the protein CSVLPGGGYGYTF.

The gene calls are TRBV6-2 or TRBV6-3 and TRBJ2-2, with D perhaps TRBD2 (6 bases). V dropped 6 bases and J dropped 4 bases, with 15 bases sitting between them. Looked up from germline, CDR1 is MNHEY and CDR2 is SVGEGT. The CDR3 contains 15 residues. The CDR3 region has the DNA TGTGCCAGCAGCCCCTGGAGGGTCAGCACCGGGGAGCTGTTTTTT. This translates into CASSPWRVSTGELFF.

This clone has only a few counts. The rearrangement joins TRBV9 to TRBJ1-1; D is undetermined. CDR3 size: 13 residues. V shed 1 base and J shed 5 bases, with 9 bases lying between them. The germline V gene has CDR1 SGDLS and CDR2 YYNGEE. The CDR3 reads CASSVSSQTEAFF. CDR3 DNA: TGTGCCAGCAGCGTAAGTTCTCAGACTGAAGCTTTCTTT.

The chain carries TRBV27 and TRBJ2-1; D call uncertain. V lost 2 bases to trimming and J lost 4 bases, with 12 bases between them. Germline CDR1 is MNHEY and CDR2 is SMNVEV (reference sequence). The CDR3 is 15 amino acids. CDR3 DNA sequence: TGTGCCAGCAGTTTAGACTCATCCCGGTACAATGAGCAGTTCTTC. This codes for CASSLDSSRYNEQFF.

This clone was counted only a few times. The J gene is TRBJ1-4, the V gene TRBV7-2; no firm D call. Deletions cut 4 bases from V and 6 bases from J, with 9 bases between. Germline V gene sequence: CDR1 SGHTA, CDR2 FQGNSA. The CDR3 is 13 residues long. In DNA form, the CDR3 reads TGTGCCAGCAGCTACGGACTGGATGAAAAACTGTTTTTT. It codes for CASSYGLDEKLFF.

This clone has more than one count but fewer than ten. The CDR3, as DNA: TGTGCCAGTCTCCCCTCTGGGGCCAACGTCCTGACTTTC. Its translation is CASLPSGANVLTF. The chain links TRBV12-3 or TRBV12-4 to TRBJ2-6; no clear D. V dropped 9 bases and J dropped 0 bases, with 6 bases sitting between them. The CDR3 contains 13 residues.

The chain combines TRBV2 with TRBJ1-2; D unclear. Germline-derived CDR1 and CDR2 are SNHLY and FYNNEI. Trimming left V 4 bases short and J 4 bases short, with 10 bases between. The CDR3 runs 13 residues. The CDR3, as DNA: TGTGCCAGCAGTGCAGCGGTCGGCTATGGCTACACCTTC. Translated: CASSAAVGYGYTF.

This rearrangement joins TRBV11-2 to TRBJ1-1; a possible D gene is TRBD1 (5 bases). The CDR3 contains 12 residues. Germline-derived CDR1 and CDR2 are SGHAT and FQNNGV. Trimming removed 1 base at V and 9 bases at J, with 9 bases between. The CDR3 region has the DNA TGTGCCAGCAGCTTAGGGAGGGACCAAGCTTTCTTT. This sequence encodes CASSLGRDQAFF.

This chain connects TRBV7-2 to TRBJ2-2; the D is unclear. Deletions cut 3 bases from V and 5 bases from J, with 10 bases between. CDR1 and CDR2 from the germline V gene are SGHTA and FQGNSA. This CDR3 is built from 14 residues. The DNA of the CDR3 is TGTGCCAGCAGCTTGGTCGAGGTAACCGGGGAGCTGTTTTTT. Residues: CASSLVEVTGELFF.

V and J are TRBV28 and TRBJ1-2, with a possible D match to TRBD1 (6 bases). V was clipped by 4 bases and J by 4 bases, with 22 bases between them. The CDR3 length is 17 residues. The V gene's germline CDR1 is MDHEN and CDR2 SYDVKM. The CDR3 loop reads CASSWGQGKKRAYGYTF. The CDR3 nucleotides are TGTGCCAGCAGTTGGGGGCAAGGCAAAAAAAGGGCCTATGGCTACACCTTC.

The chain uses TRBV2 and TRBJ2-7; 7 bases map to TRBD1. Germline V lookup: CDR1 SNHLY, CDR2 FYNNEI. The V gene end was trimmed by 6 bases and the J gene end by 4 bases; junction bases not matched to a gene: 12. This CDR3 contains 15 residues. CDR3 residues: CASRSVPGQRYEQYF. As DNA, the CDR3 is TGTGCCAGCAGAAGCGTACCGGGACAGAGGTACGAGCAGTACTTC.

The DNA for the CDR3 is TGTGCCAGCAGCTTATTTTTGGACAGCCTCTCTGGAAACACCATATATTTT. This sequence encodes CASSLFLDSLSGNTIYF. This sequence joins TRBV7-9 and TRBJ1-3; perhaps TRBD1 as D (6 bases). The length of the CDR3 is 17 residues. Trimming left V 2 bases short and J 0 bases short, with 14 bases between. CDR1 and CDR2 (germline): SEHNR, FQNEAQ (reference sequence).

The chain couples TRBV7-2 to TRBJ2-1, with TRBD2 matching over 12 bases. Germline CDR1 is SGHTA and CDR2 is FQGNSA. This CDR3 contains 17 residues. The V gene end was trimmed by 5 bases and the J gene end by 7 bases; junction bases not matched to a gene: 12. CDR3 nucleotide sequence: TGTGCCAGCAGCCCACAACTCCCGACTAGCGGGGGAAATGAGCAGTTCTTC. Translating it yields CASSPQLPTSGGNEQFF.

In its sample, this clone was seen once. This chain connects TRBV5-1 to TRBJ1-4, with TRBD1 as a possible D gene (6 bases). Germline V gives CDR1 SGHRS, CDR2 YFSETQ. The V and J ends lost 5 bases and 4 bases respectively, with 15 bases between them. This CDR3 contains 15 residues. CDR3 sequence reads: CASRDRDKVNEKLFF. The CDR3 coding sequence is TGCGCCAGCAGGGACCGGGACAAAGTTAATGAAAAACTGTTTTTT.

The V gene is TRBV6-5, the J gene TRBJ2-7; a possible D gene is TRBD1 (5 bases). The V end was cut by 11 bases, the J end by 2 bases, with 22 bases between. The CDR3 extends over 15 amino acids. Germline assignment: CDR1 MNHEY and CDR2 SVGAGI. The DNA for the CDR3 is TGTGCCGCAAACTCCAGGGAATCGGCCACCTACGAGCAGTACTTC. This translates into CAANSRESATYEQYF.

This clone was seen a few times. The chain links TRBV27 to TRBJ1-4, with a weak D call TRBD1 (5 bases). The V end lost 8 bases, the J end lost 8 bases, and 18 bases lay between the germline ends. The CDR3 has 14 residues. CDR1 MNHEY and CDR2 SMNVEV come from the germline V gene (reference sequence). The chain's CDR3 is CASRPGGGGEKLFF. The CDR3 region has the DNA TGTGCCAGCCGCCCTGGGGGGGGAGGCGAAAAACTGTTTTTT.

The chain combines TRBV28 with TRBJ2-3, with TRBD1 matching 9 bases. Losses at the gene ends were 10 bases for V and 6 bases for J; bases not matched to a gene: 17. CDR3 size: 16 residues. CDR1 is MDHEN and CDR2 is SYDVKM in the germline V gene. CDR3 nucleotides: TGTGCCACCCACGGGGGACAGGGACGCCGCGCCGATACGCAGTATTTT. Translated: CATHGGQGRRADTQYF.

The V call is TRBV7-8, the J call TRBJ1-2; D perhaps matches TRBD1 (6 bases). Germline V gene data show CDR1 as SGHVS and CDR2 as FQNEAQ. V was pared by 2 bases and J by 8 bases, with 30 bases between. The CDR3 has 19 amino acids. CDR3 coding DNA: TGTGCCAGCAGCTTAACCTCCCTGCTCAGCCACAGGAACCAGGGGGGCTACACCTTC. It specifies CASSLTSLLSHRNQGGYTF.

The V and J genes are TRBV5-4 and TRBJ1-4; D gene ambiguous. V was pared by 0 bases and J by 7 bases, with 7 bases between. Germline lookup yields CDR1 SGHNT and CDR2 YYREEE (reference sequence). CDR3 length: 13 residues. The CDR3 DNA follows: TGTGCCAGCAGCTTGGGGAACAGTGAAAAACTGTTTTTT. Translating gives CASSLGNSEKLFF.

The V and J genes are TRBV7-3 and TRBJ2-1, with TRBD2 matching 10 bases. CDR3 size: 18 residues. The trim removed 2 bases at V and 4 bases at J, leaving 11 bases unmatched. CDR1 and CDR2 (germline): SGHTA, FQGTGA. CDR3 DNA sequence: TGTGCCAGCAGCTTAGTAGCGGGGGGACAAGGAAGTTACAATGAGCAGTTCTTC. The encoded protein is CASSLVAGGQGSYNEQFF.

This CDR3 reads CASSRSWPGELFF. The CDR3 DNA follows: TGTGCCAGCTCACGGAGCTGGCCCGGGGAGCTGTTTTTT. V gene TRBV7-8 combines with J gene TRBJ2-2; no firm D call. The V end was cut by 8 bases, the J end by 6 bases, with 13 bases between. The CDR3 consists of 13 residues. Germline lookup yields CDR1 SGHVS and CDR2 FQNEAQ. The full variable domain, rest sourced from reference TRBV7-8 and TRBJ2-2, is GAGVSQSPRYKVAKRGQDVALRCDPISGHVSLFWYQQALGQGPEFLTYFQNEAQLDKSGLPSDRFFAERPEGSVSTLKIQRTQQEDSAVYLCASSRSWPGELFFGEGSRLTVL.

This sequence joins TRBV4-3 and TRBJ2-3; TRBD2 might be the D (5 bases). Trimming removed 0 bases from V and 2 bases from J, with 12 bases in between. Per germline, CDR1 LGHNA and CDR2 YSLEER. The CDR3 covers 16 residues. The CDR3 DNA sequence: TGCGCCAGCAGCCAAGATGCCCCCGGGATCACAGATACGCAGTATTTT. This gives the protein CASSQDAPGITDTQYF.

CDR3 nucleotides: TGTGCCAGCTCGGACAGGGTAGACTACGAGCAGTACTTC. The encoded protein is CASSDRVDYEQYF. The chain is built from TRBV19 and TRBJ2-7; 8 nucleotides agree with TRBD1. The CDR3 consists of 13 residues. Germline assignment: CDR1 LNHDA and CDR2 SQIVND (reference sequence). V trimming: 9 bases; J trimming: 3 bases; junction bases outside the gene matches: 7.

The rearrangement uses TRBV28 and TRBJ1-2, with 7 positions matching TRBD1. Germline loops: CDR1 MDHEN, CDR2 SYDVKM. Losses at the gene ends were 5 bases for V and 3 bases for J; bases not matched to a gene: 6. The CDR3 runs 14 residues. CDR3 DNA: TGTGCCAGCAGTACCAGACAGGGTTACTATGGCTACACCTTC. It codes for CASSTRQGYYGYTF.